This TCR beta chain was recorded in a study of T cells after posttransplantation cyclophosphamide. This clone was counted between two and nine times. The data were produced by immunoSEQ multiplex PCR, yet TCRdb's version contains in-frame clones alone and is incomplete. The repertoire holds 32,000 or so clones, with 70% to 90% as singletons. J lost 5 bases, V lost 0 bases, and 7 bases had no gene match. The germline V gene has CDR1 SGHKS and CDR2 YYEKEE (reference sequence). The CDR3 consists of 16 residues. The chain combines TRBV5-5 with TRBJ2-5; TRBD1 agrees at 10 bases. The sequencing sample was made of PBMCs. This TCR was recovered from a woman between 35 and 50 years old with a blood cancer, CMV-positive, and with a related stem cell donor. CDR3 DNA: TGTGCCAGCAGCTTGGGACAGGGGGCGAGTGGGGAGACCCAGTACTTC. Its protein is CASSLGQGASGETQYF.